A selection of T cell receptor beta chains follows, all from one sample in a study of blood T cell repertoires in COVID-19. Libraries were prepared by immunoSEQ multiplex PCR; TCRdb keeps only in-frame clonotypes and omits some of them. The table includes 180,000 or so clones, over 75% detected once. The sequenced material came from peripheral blood. These receptor sequences come from a man aged 35-49 years with active or convalescent COVID-19. The CDR3 runs from the conserved cysteine through the conserved F or W. D genes are given only for firm matches. Size tells how often a clone was seen (once, few, many) or the class of an expanded clone, and some rows leave it out.

d_gene	j_gene	abundance	v_gene	CDR3aa	CDR3nt
TRBD1	TRBJ1-3	.	TRBV5-6	CASSLRTGGLSGNTIYF	TGTGCCAGCAGCCTTCGGACAGGGGGCTTATCTGGAAACACCATATATTTT
.	TRBJ1-1	.	TRBV7-9	CASSLPQGKNTEAFF	TGTGCCAGCAGCTTACCGCAGGGAAAGAACACTGAAGCTTTCTTT
.	TRBJ1-4	.	TRBV18	CASSPRYQDEKLFF	TGTGCCAGCTCACCACGATACCAGGATGAAAAACTGTTTTTT
TRBD2	TRBJ2-7	once	TRBV3-1/TRBV3-2	CASSQDTPGGPVEQYF	TGTGCCAGCAGCCAAGATACTCCGGGGGGGCCGGTCGAGCAGTACTTC
.	TRBJ1-5	few	TRBV5-6	CASSETGLDQPQHF	TGTGCCAGCAGCGAGACAGGTTTGGATCAGCCCCAGCATTTT
TRBD1	TRBJ2-1	.	TRBV24-1	CATSRTGSEGGDNEQFF	TGTGCCACCAGTCGGACAGGGTCAGAGGGCGGGGACAATGAGCAGTTCTTC
.	TRBJ1-3	once	TRBV15	CATSPRGGPGNTIYF	TGTGCCACCAGTCCGCGGGGAGGTCCTGGAAACACCATATATTTT
TRBD2	TRBJ2-5	.	TRBV6-2/TRBV6-3	CASSYSELAGPETQYF	TGTGCCAGCAGTTACTCGGAGCTAGCGGGCCCAGAGACCCAGTACTTC
TRBD1	TRBJ1-2	.	TRBV6-5	CASSPGTVNYGYTF	TGTGCCAGCAGTCCCGGGACAGTGAACTATGGCTACACCTTC
TRBD2	TRBJ2-3	.	TRBV11-2	CASSSGGLAPSPTDTQYF	TGTGCCAGCAGCTCGGGAGGACTAGCCCCCAGCCCCACAGATACGCAGTATTTT
.	TRBJ1-2	.	TRBV6-1	CASSEELTGPYGYTF	TGTGCCAGCAGTGAAGAACTGACAGGCCCTTATGGCTACACCTTC
TRBD1	TRBJ2-1	.	TRBV9	CASSVRTGGDEQFF	TGTGCCAGCAGCGTCAGGACAGGGGGAGATGAGCAGTTCTTC
TRBD1	TRBJ1-2	.	TRBV3-1/TRBV3-2	CASSQRGTGEYYGYTF	TGTGCCAGCAGCCAAAGGGGGACAGGCGAATACTATGGCTACACCTTC
.	TRBJ1-3	medium-sized	TRBV2	CASSERQISGNTIYF	TGTGCCAGCAGTGAAAGACAGATCTCTGGAAACACCATATATTTT
TRBD1	TRBJ1-2	.	TRBV6-5	CASSRDRFIGYTF	TGTGCCAGCAGTCGGGACAGGTTTATTGGCTACACCTTC
.	TRBJ1-6	.	TRBV30	CAWSVWGRGDSPLHF	TGTGCCTGGAGTGTATGGGGCAGGGGTGATTCACCCCTCCACTTT
TRBD1	TRBJ1-5	.	TRBV5-1	CASSYGTDNQPQHF	TGCGCCAGCAGCTATGGGACAGACAATCAGCCCCAGCATTTT
.	TRBJ1-1	once	TRBV7-2	CASSLGWTRRNTEAFF	TGTGCCAGCAGCTTAGGGTGGACTCGTCGCAACACTGAAGCTTTCTTT
TRBD1	TRBJ1-5	.	TRBV29-1	CPDRGRSGNQPQHF	TGCCCGGACAGGGGGCGTAGTGGCAATCAGCCCCAGCATTTT
TRBD2	TRBJ2-5	.	TRBV5-1	CASNSGGPYQETQYF	TGCGCCAGCAACTCGGGGGGGCCATACCAAGAGACCCAGTACTTC
TRBD1	TRBJ1-1	.	TRBV3-1/TRBV3-2	CASSQAPRQGWTEAFF	TGTGCCAGCAGCCAAGCCCCTAGACAGGGATGGACTGAAGCTTTCTTT
.	TRBJ1-6	.	TRBV5-1	CASSLAGGGYSPLHF	TGCGCCAGCAGCTTGGCGGGGGGCGGATACTCACCCCTCCACTTT
.	TRBJ2-7	.	TRBV30	CAWSGRGFYEQYF	TGTGCCTGGAGTGGACGGGGGTTCTACGAGCAGTACTTC
.	TRBJ2-7	.	TRBV3-1/TRBV3-2	CASSPTLTEPISGYF	TGTGCCAGCAGCCCTACCCTGACAGAGCCCATTTCGGGGTACTTC
TRBD1	TRBJ2-4	.	TRBV24-1	CATSSGTETLAKNIQYF	TGTGCCACCAGTTCGGGGACAGAGACTCTAGCCAAAAACATTCAGTACTTC
.	TRBJ2-5	.	TRBV12-3/TRBV12-4	CASSPAETQYF	TGTGCCAGCAGTCCTGCGGAGACCCAGTACTTC
TRBD2	TRBJ2-1	.	TRBV3-1/TRBV3-2	CASSQGTGGGNTFF	TGTGCCAGCAGCCAAGGAACTGGGGGGGGGAATACGTTCTTC
TRBD1	TRBJ1-3	.	TRBV7-9	CASSLAFQGATGNTIYF	TGTGCCAGCAGCTTAGCCTTTCAGGGGGCAACTGGAAACACCATATATTTT
TRBD1	TRBJ1-3	.	TRBV6-6	CASSYSLRGSGNTIYF	TGTGCCAGCAGTTACTCGCTCAGGGGGAGCGGAAACACCATATATTTT
TRBD1	TRBJ1-5	.	TRBV6-5	CASSPQGSQPQHF	TGTGCCAGCAGTCCACAGGGGAGCCAGCCCCAGCATTTT
.	TRBJ2-7	once	TRBV19	CASSPGGFSYEQYF	TGTGCCAGTAGTCCAGGAGGGTTCTCCTACGAGCAGTACTTC
.	TRBJ2-1	once	TRBV30	CAWSVQGWNEQFF	TGTGCCTGGAGTGTCCAGGGGTGGAATGAGCAGTTCTTC
.	TRBJ2-1	.	TRBV7-9	CASSLVAQERGNEQFF	TGTGCCAGCAGCTTAGTTGCGCAGGAAAGGGGCAATGAGCAGTTCTTC
TRBD2	TRBJ2-1	once	TRBV19	CASSDLMSGGYPSLEHEQFF	TGTGCCAGTAGTGATTTGATGAGCGGGGGATATCCTAGTTTAGAGCATGAGCAGTTCTTC
.	TRBJ2-5	.	TRBV18	CASSPGQQETQYF	TGTGCCAGCTCACCAGGACAGCAAGAGACCCAGTACTTC
.	TRBJ2-7	.	TRBV6-5	CASSLGTSYEQYF	TGTGCCAGCAGTTTGGGCACTTCATACGAGCAGTACTTC
TRBD1	TRBJ2-1	.	TRBV5-6	CASGYQGVPYNEQFF	TGTGCCAGCGGCTACCAGGGGGTCCCCTACAATGAGCAGTTCTTC
TRBD1	TRBJ1-2	.	TRBV2	CASTTLTTGAKGGYTF	TGTGCCAGCACTACACTAACGACAGGGGCCAAAGGTGGCTACACCTTC
.	TRBJ1-3	.	TRBV27	CASSSIPPLSGNTIYF	TGTGCCAGCAGTTCCATCCCTCCCCTATCTGGAAACACCATATATTTT
TRBD1	TRBJ2-1	.	TRBV18	CASSPPTGTGGSYEQFF	TGTGCCAGCTCACCTCCAACGGGGACAGGGGGTTCCTATGAGCAGTTCTTC
TRBD2	TRBJ2-1	once	TRBV9	CASSAGRTSGGEEQFF	TGTGCCAGCAGCGCGGGTCGGACTAGCGGGGGAGAAGAGCAGTTCTTC
TRBD2	TRBJ2-3	.	TRBV19	CASSIEGAGGPDTQYF	TGTGCCAGTAGTATAGAAGGGGCGGGGGGGCCAGATACGCAGTATTTT
.	TRBJ1-1	.	TRBV5-5	CASSMGHANTEAFF	TGTGCCAGCAGCATGGGACACGCGAACACTGAAGCTTTCTTT
TRBD2	TRBJ2-1	.	TRBV11-2	CASSLTSGAYNEQFF	TGTGCCAGCAGCTTGACTAGCGGGGCCTACAATGAGCAGTTCTTC
TRBD1	TRBJ2-1	.	TRBV7-3	CASSPAETGVNEQFF	TGTGCCAGCAGCCCTGCCGAGACAGGGGTCAATGAGCAGTTCTTC
.	TRBJ1-2	.	TRBV6-5	CASSGGTLYGYTF	TGTGCCAGCAGCGGAGGGACCCTCTATGGCTACACCTTC
TRBD1	TRBJ1-2	.	TRBV12-3/TRBV12-4	CASSYGQGIGYTF	TGTGCCAGCAGTTACGGACAGGGAATTGGCTACACCTTC
.	TRBJ1-5	.	TRBV19	CAPPQGSLSNQPQHF	TGTGCCCCACCACAGGGAAGCCTTAGCAATCAGCCCCAGCATTTT
TRBD2	TRBJ2-1	.	TRBV4-1	CASSHSGEGNEQFF	TGCGCCAGCAGCCACTCTGGGGAGGGCAATGAGCAGTTCTTC
.	TRBJ2-7	.	TRBV11-3	CASSLVWGDEQYF	TGTGCCAGCAGCTTAGTATGGGGGGACGAGCAGTACTTC
TRBD1	TRBJ1-6	.	TRBV6-5	CASKRQGDNSPLHF	TGTGCCAGCAAACGACAGGGGGATAATTCACCCCTCCACTTT
.	TRBJ1-6	.	TRBV7-2	CASSLDIGFSSPLHF	TGTGCCAGCAGCTTAGATATCGGGTTCTCTTCACCCCTCCACTTT
.	TRBJ1-2	few	TRBV25-1	CASSEDRPFHYGYTF	TGTGCCAGCAGTGAAGACAGACCTTTCCACTATGGCTACACCTTC